This paragraph reports one T cell receptor beta chain. This specimen comes from a study of graft-versus-host responses after intestinal transplantation. TCRdb's copy holds only in-frame clones and misses some; the assay was immunoSEQ multiplex PCR. The table has some 13,000 clones, roughly two fifths seen once. Trimming shortened V by 5 bases and J by 5 bases, and 12 bases separated the two germline ends. This CDR3 region has 13 residues. The germline CDR1 and CDR2 sequences are SGHVS and FNYEAQ. Irradiated stimulators labeled with violet dye, roughly 200,000 in number, were plated with roughly 200,000 CFSE-labeled responders.

The chain links TRBV7-6 to TRBJ1-1, with D maybe TRBD1 (6 bases). This receptor was taken from a human patient who received an intestinal transplant. The sequencing here drew on alloreactive CD8+ T cells from a mixed lymphocyte reaction culture, taken before intestinal transplant. Stated subset: CFSE-low proliferating T cells sorted from roughly six-day pre-transplant mixed lymphocyte reaction (GvH or HvG direction). CDR3 in DNA: TGTGCCAGCAGCCTTTACACAGGGACTGAAGCTTTCTTT. Its translation: CASSLYTGTEAFF.